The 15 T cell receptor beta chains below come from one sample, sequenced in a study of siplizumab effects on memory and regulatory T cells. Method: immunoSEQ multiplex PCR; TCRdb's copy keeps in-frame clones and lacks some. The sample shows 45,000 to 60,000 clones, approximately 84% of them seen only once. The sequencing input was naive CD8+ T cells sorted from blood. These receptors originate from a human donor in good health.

As DNA, the CDR3 is TGTGCCAGCAGCTCGACCCTGACAGTTAACTATGGCTACACCTTC. It translates to CASSSTLTVNYGYTF. V gene TRBV7-9 combines with J gene TRBJ1-2; weak D call: TRBD1 (5 bases). The CDR3 loop spans 15 amino acids. V was cut by 4 bases and J by 1 base, with 13 bases left in between. CDR1 and CDR2 from the germline V gene are SEHNR and FQNEAQ (reference sequence).

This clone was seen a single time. The CDR3 is CASSLSPGTYHGYTF. The CDR3 DNA sequence: TGTGCCAGCAGTTTAAGCCCGGGGACATATCATGGCTACACCTTC. The chain couples TRBV27 to TRBJ1-2; D is possibly TRBD1 (6 bases). Germline V gene data show CDR1 as MNHEY and CDR2 as SMNVEV (reference sequence). CDR3 length: 15 residues. V was pared by 2 bases and J by 6 bases, with 16 bases between.

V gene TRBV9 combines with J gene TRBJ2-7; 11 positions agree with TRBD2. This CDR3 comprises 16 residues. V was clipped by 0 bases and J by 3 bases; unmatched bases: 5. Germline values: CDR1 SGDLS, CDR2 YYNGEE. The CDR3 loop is CASSVELAGAYYEQYF. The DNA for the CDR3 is TGTGCCAGCAGCGTAGAACTAGCGGGAGCTTACTACGAGCAGTACTTC.

CDR3 nucleotides: TGTGCCAGCAGCGGAGCCGTACTAGGGCCACAAGAGACCCAGTACTTC. Protein product: CASSGAVLGPQETQYF. This rearrangement joins TRBV9 to TRBJ2-5, with D perhaps TRBD2 (5 bases). V was shortened by 3 bases and J by 2 bases, with 17 bases between the two germline ends. The CDR3 consists of 16 residues. Per germline, CDR1 SGDLS and CDR2 YYNGEE.

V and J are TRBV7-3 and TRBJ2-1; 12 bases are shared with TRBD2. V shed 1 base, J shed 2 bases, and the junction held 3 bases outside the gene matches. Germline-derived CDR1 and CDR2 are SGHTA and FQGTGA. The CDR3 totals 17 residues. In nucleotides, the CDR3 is TGTGCCAGCAGCTTAATGCCTAGCGGGAGGGCCTACAATGAGCAGTTCTTC. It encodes CASSLMPSGRAYNEQFF.

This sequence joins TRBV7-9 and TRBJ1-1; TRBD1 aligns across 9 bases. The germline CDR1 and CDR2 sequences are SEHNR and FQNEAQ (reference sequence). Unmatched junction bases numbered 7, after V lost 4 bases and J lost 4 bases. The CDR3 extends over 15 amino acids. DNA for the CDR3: TGTGCCAGCAGCTCCTTGGACAGGGGAGGCACTGAAGCTTTCTTT. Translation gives CASSSLDRGGTEAFF.

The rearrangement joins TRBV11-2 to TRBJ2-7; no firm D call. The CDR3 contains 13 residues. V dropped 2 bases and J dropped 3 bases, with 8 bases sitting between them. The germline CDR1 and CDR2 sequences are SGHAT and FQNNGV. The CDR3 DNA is TGTGCCAGCAGCTTATATTCTCTCTACGAGCAGTACTTC. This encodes CASSLYSLYEQYF.

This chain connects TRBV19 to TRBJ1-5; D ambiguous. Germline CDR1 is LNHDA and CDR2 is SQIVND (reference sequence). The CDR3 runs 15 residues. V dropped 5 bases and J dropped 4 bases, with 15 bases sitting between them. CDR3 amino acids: CASSQFKGLNQPQHF. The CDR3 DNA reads TGTGCCAGTAGTCAGTTCAAAGGTCTAAATCAGCCCCAGCATTTT.

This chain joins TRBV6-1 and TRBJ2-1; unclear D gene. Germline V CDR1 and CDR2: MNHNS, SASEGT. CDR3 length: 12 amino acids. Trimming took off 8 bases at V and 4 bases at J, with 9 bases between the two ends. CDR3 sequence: CASVDLYNEQFF. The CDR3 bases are TGTGCCAGCGTCGACTTGTACAATGAGCAGTTCTTC.

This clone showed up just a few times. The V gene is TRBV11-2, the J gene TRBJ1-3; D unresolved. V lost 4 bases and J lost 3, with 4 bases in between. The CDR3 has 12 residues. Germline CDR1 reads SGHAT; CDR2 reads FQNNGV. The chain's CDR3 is CASSWNGNTIYF. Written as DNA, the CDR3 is TGTGCCAGCAGCTGGAATGGAAACACCATATATTTT.

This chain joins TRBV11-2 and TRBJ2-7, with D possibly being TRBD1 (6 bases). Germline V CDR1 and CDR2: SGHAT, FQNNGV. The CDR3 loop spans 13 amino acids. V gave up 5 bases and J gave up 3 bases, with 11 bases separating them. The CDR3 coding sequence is TGTGCCAGCAGCCAGGGGAAGGGCTACGAGCAGTACTTC. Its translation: CASSQGKGYEQYF.

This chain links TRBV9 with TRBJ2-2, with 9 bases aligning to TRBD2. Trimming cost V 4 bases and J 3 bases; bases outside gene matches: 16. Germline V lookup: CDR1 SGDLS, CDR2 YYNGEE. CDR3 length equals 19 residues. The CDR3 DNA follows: TGTGCCAGCAGCTCCAGTGGTCGCGGGAGGGCCTTGGACACCGGGGAGCTGTTTTTT. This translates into CASSSSGRGRALDTGELFF.

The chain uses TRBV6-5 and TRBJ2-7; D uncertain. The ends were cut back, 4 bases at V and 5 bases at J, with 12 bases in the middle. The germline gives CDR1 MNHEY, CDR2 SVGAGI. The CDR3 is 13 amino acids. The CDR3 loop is CASSFSLSNEQYF. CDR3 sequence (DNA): TGTGCCAGCAGTTTTAGCTTGAGCAACGAGCAGTACTTC.

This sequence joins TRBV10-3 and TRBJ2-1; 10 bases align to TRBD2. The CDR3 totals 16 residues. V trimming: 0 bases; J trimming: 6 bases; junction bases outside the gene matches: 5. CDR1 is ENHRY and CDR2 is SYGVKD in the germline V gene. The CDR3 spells CAISESLAGVFNEQFF. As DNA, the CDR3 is TGTGCCATCAGTGAGTCTCTAGCGGGAGTTTTCAATGAGCAGTTCTTC.

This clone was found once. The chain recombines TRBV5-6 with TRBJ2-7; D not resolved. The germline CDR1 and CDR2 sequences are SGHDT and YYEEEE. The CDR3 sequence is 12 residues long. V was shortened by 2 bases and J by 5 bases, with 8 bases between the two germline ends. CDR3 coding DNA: TGTGCCAGCAGCTTATCGCGGAACGAGCAGTACTTC. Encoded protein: CASSLSRNEQYF.